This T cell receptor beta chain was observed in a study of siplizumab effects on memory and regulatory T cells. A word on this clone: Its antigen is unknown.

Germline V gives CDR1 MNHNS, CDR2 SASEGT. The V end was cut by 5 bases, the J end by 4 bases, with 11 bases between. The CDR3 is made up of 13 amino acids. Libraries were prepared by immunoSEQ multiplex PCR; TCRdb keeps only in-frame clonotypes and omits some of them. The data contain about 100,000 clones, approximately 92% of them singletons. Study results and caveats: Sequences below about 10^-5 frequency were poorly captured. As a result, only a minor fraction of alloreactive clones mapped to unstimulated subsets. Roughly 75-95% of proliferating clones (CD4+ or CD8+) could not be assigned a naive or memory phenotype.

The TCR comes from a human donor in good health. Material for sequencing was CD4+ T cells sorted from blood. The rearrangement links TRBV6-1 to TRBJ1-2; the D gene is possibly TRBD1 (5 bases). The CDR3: CASSSSGVYGYTF. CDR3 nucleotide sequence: TGTGCCAGCAGTTCGTCGGGGGTCTATGGCTACACCTTC.